This T cell receptor (beta chain) was documented in a study of patients and donors after allogeneic stem cell transplantation. Each CDR3 protein gets one entry after TCRdb re-called the RT-PCR reads with MiXCR. The sample lists roughly 880,000 distinct CDR3 sequences, about a sixth occurring once. From germline, CDR1 is LNHNV and CDR2 YYDKDF (reference sequence). The CDR3 loop spans 15 amino acids. V was pared by 5 bases and J by 7 bases, with 18 bases between. This clonotype has more than one count but fewer than ten. The sequence derives from a human donor who was either an allogeneic HSCT recipient or a stem cell or donor lymphocyte infusion donor (not recorded which). It is not recorded whose cells these are; they may come from a transplant donor. The material sequenced was blood, either unsorted or a sorted T cell fraction (not recorded which). The rearrangement links TRBV15 to TRBJ2-1; possibly TRBD2 for D (6 bases). The CDR3 protein is CATSGAGRLGNEQFF. The CDR3 nucleotides read TGTGCCACCAGCGGGGCTGGGAGGTTGGGAAATGAGCAGTTCTTC.